Shown below are 11 T cell receptor beta chains from a single sample sequenced in a study of blood T cell repertoires in COVID-19. Here immunoSEQ multiplex PCR was the method, and the copy in TCRdb shows in-frame clones only, minus some. The table shows 110,000 to 150,000 clones, with less than 80% occurring only once. The source material was peripheral blood. The source is a man aged 55 to 69 with acute or convalescent COVID-19.

This rearrangement joins TRBV4-2 to TRBJ1-1; no clear D gene. CDR1 is LGHNA, CDR2 YNFKEQ, per germline. Trimming removed 5 bases at V and 2 bases at J, with 15 bases between. The CDR3 runs to 15 residues. CDR3 in amino acids: CASSLSASPNTEAFF. The CDR3 nucleotides are TGTGCCAGCAGCTTAAGTGCTAGTCCTAACACTGAAGCTTTCTTT.

DNA of the CDR3: TGTGCCAGTAGTATCGCCAGTCTGGCTGGAAACACCATATATTTT. Translation gives CASSIASLAGNTIYF. The rearrangement links TRBV19 to TRBJ1-3, with D hard to call. V was trimmed by 3 bases and J by 2 bases, leaving 11 bases between them. The V gene's germline CDR1 is LNHDA and CDR2 SQIVND (reference sequence). CDR3 length: 15 amino acids.

The chain's CDR3 is CASSLDPWAGGTDTQYF. As DNA, the CDR3 is TGTGCCAGCAGCTTAGATCCCTGGGCAGGGGGCACAGATACGCAGTATTTT. The gene calls are TRBV11-2 and TRBJ2-3; D perhaps matches TRBD1 (6 bases). The CDR3 is 17 amino acids. Trimming took 0 bases from V and 1 from J, leaving 14 bases between them. Germline CDR1 is SGHAT and CDR2 is FQNNGV.

This clone was counted between two and nine times. V and J are TRBV12-3 or TRBV12-4 and TRBJ2-1; no definite D call. The CDR3 covers 11 residues. V lost 1 base to trimming and J lost 9 bases, with 4 bases between them. The CDR3 spells CASSLGLEQFF. The CDR3 coding sequence is TGTGCCAGCAGTTTAGGGCTTGAGCAGTTCTTC.

The CDR3 is CASSLGTVNTGELFF. In nucleotides, the CDR3 is TGTGCCAGCAGCCTGGGGACAGTGAACACCGGGGAGCTGTTTTTT. V usage is TRBV3-1 (or the pseudogene TRBV3-2) and J usage is TRBJ2-2; TRBD1 matches at 7 bases. CDR1 is LGHDT and CDR2 is YNNKEL in the germline V gene (reference sequence). Germline trimming cut 4 bases from V and 1 base from J; bases unmatched to any gene: 3. The CDR3 sequence is 15 residues long.

The chain carries TRBV3-1 (or the pseudogene TRBV3-2) and TRBJ2-2, with a possible D match to TRBD2 (5 bases). This CDR3 region has 17 residues. V shed 10 bases and J shed 7 bases, with 28 bases lying between them. The germline V gene has CDR1 LGHDT and CDR2 YNNKEL (reference sequence). CDR3 residues: CATKPTSDFPYVGELFF. CDR3 in DNA: TGTGCCACTAAGCCAACATCGGACTTTCCGTACGTCGGGGAGCTGTTTTTT.

The rearrangement joins TRBV9 to TRBJ1-1, with a possible D match to TRBD1 (6 bases). The V end lost 0 bases, the J end lost 4 bases, and 13 bases lay between the germline ends. The length of the CDR3 is 15 residues. The V gene's germline CDR1 is SGDLS and CDR2 YYNGEE. The chain's CDR3 is CASSVVGGLGTEAFF. The CDR3 DNA follows: TGTGCCAGCAGCGTAGTGGGGGGGCTTGGCACTGAAGCTTTCTTT.

The V gene is TRBV7-9, the J gene TRBJ1-1; D is ambiguous. The CDR3 runs to 16 residues. V lost 6 bases and J 8 bases, leaving 25 bases between the germline ends. Germline-derived CDR1 and CDR2 are SEHNR and FQNEAQ (reference sequence). In nucleotides, the CDR3 is TGTGCCAGCAGGCACCTCCCAGCACCTCCCGGGGAAGAAGCTTTCTTT. Protein: CASRHLPAPPGEEAFF.

This chain uses TRBV15 with TRBJ2-7; 7 positions match TRBD1. This CDR3 region has 15 residues. V was clipped by 0 bases and J by 2 bases; unmatched bases: 4. The germline gives CDR1 LNHNV, CDR2 YYDKDF (reference sequence). As DNA, the CDR3 is TGTGCCACCAGCAGAGATGCCGACAGGGCCTACGAGCAGTACTTC. Its translation is CATSRDADRAYEQYF.

The J gene is TRBJ2-7, the V gene TRBV12-3 or TRBV12-4, with a weak D call TRBD1 (6 bases). CDR3 length equals 13 residues. V shed 6 bases and J shed 4 bases, with 13 bases lying between them. CDR3 DNA: TGTGCCAGCAGCAGGGGATTGGGGTACGAGCAGTACTTC. Amino acids: CASSRGLGYEQYF.

This clone was detected only once. The V call is TRBV19, the J call TRBJ1-2; a weak D match, TRBD1 (6 bases). Germline V gives CDR1 LNHDA, CDR2 SQIVND (reference sequence). CDR3 length: 15 amino acids. Trimming took off 3 bases at V and 8 bases at J, with 19 bases between the two ends. The CDR3 loop is CASSIPTQGGGGYTF. In nucleotides, the CDR3 is TGTGCCAGTAGTATCCCTACACAGGGCGGCGGCGGCTACACCTTC. Looking up the rest from reference TRBV19 and TRBJ1-2 gives the full variable domain: DGGITQSPKYLFRKEGQNVTLSCEQNLNHDAMYWYRQDPGQGLRLIYYSQIVNDFQKGDIAEGYSVSREKKESFPLTVTSAQKNPTAFYLCASSIPTQGGGGYTFGSGTRLTVV.